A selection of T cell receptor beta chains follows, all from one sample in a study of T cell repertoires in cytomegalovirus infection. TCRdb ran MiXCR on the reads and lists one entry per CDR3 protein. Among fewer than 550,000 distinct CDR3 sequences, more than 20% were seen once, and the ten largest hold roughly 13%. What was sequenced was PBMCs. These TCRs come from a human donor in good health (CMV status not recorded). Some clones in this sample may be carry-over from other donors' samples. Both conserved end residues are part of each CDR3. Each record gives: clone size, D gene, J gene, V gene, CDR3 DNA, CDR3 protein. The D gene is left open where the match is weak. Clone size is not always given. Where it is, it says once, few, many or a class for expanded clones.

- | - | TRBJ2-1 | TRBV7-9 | TGTGCCAGCAGTCCTGACACCCATGAGCAGTTCTTC | CASSPDTHEQFF
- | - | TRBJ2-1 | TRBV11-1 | TGTGCCAGCAGCTTTAGCGAGTACAATGAGCAGTTCTTC | CASSFSEYNEQFF
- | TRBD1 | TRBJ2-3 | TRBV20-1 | TGCAGTGCTGAGACAGGGGAGGCAGATACGCAGTATTTT | CSAETGEADTQYF
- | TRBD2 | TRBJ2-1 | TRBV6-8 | TGTGCCAGCAGTTACCGGATACTAGCGTTCTCCTACAATGAGCAGTTCTTC | CASSYRILAFSYNEQFF
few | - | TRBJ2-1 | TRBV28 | TGTGCCAGCACCTTGGGGACTTACAATGAGCAGTTCTTC | CASTLGTYNEQFF
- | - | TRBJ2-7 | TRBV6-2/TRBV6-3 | TGTGCCAGCAGTTCGGGTGGGGGATTCTCCTACGAGCAGTACTTC | CASSSGGGFSYEQYF
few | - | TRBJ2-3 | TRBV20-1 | TGCAGTGCTAGACGGGATACGCAGTATTTT | CSARRDTQYF
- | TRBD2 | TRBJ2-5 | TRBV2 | TGTGCCAGCATCCGACTAGCGCAGAAGGGGACCCAGTACTTC | CASIRLAQKGTQYF
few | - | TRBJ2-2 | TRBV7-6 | TGTGCTAGCAGCTTACGGGGAGGAATGAACACCGGGGAGCTGTTTTTT | CASSLRGGMNTGELFF
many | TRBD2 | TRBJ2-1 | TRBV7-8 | TGTGCCAGCAGCTCTCTACTACTACCCGGGACTAGCGGGAGGGGTGAGCAGTTCTTC | CASSSLLLPGTSGRGEQFF
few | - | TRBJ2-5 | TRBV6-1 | TGTGCCAGCAGTGAAGGAGAGAGGACCCAGTACTTC | CASSEGERTQYF